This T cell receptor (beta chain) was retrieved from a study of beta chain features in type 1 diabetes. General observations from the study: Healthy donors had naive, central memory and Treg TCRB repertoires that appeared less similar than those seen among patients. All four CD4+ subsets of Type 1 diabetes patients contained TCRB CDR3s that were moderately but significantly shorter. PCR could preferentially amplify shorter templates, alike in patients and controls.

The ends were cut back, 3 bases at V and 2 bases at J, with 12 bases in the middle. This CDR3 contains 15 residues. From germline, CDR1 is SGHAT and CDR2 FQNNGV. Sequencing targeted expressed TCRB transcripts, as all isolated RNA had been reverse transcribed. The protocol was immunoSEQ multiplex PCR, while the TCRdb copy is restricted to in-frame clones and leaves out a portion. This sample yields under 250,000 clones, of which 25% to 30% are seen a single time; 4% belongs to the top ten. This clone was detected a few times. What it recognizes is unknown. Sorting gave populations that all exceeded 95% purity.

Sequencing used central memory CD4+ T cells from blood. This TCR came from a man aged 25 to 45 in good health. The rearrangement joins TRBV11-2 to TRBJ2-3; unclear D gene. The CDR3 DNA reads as TGTGCCAGCAGCTTGGACCAGGCCCACACAGATACGCAGTATTTT. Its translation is CASSLDQAHTDTQYF.